This T cell receptor beta chain was observed in a study of Ad26.COV2.S vaccination and SARS-CoV-2 variants (dated by TCRdb to about 2021). With respect to the entire study: Vaccine-arm donors were drawn from COV1001, a multicentre, randomized, double-blind, placebo-controlled phase I-IIa trial of Ad26.COV2.S in healthy adults. Ad26.COV2.S was given intramuscularly at 5x10^10 or 1x10^11 viral particles, as a single shot or as two shots 56 days apart. Sequencing of the TCRbeta repertoire served to evaluate the specificity and breadth of SARS-CoV-2-reactive T cell receptors following Ad26.COV2.S vaccination. A total of approximately 30 samples were included in the TCR-sequenced set, comprising around 19 Ad26.COV2.S vaccine recipients, 5 placebo recipients and 8 SARS-CoV-2 convalescent individuals. Trial participants were randomized into five groups of five: low-dose or high-dose Ad26.COV2.S given once or twice, or placebo on both occasions. Investigators remained blinded to trial group allocation during experiments and outcome assessment.

Paper-wide results and their limitations: The study was not powered for comparison of responses between vaccine doses or regimens. According to the authors, total T cell responses may have been underestimated by the TCR breadth and depth analyses. Non-spike TCR breadth was comparable between vaccine and placebo recipients, consistent with the vaccine containing only spike. Substantial breadth of spike-specific CD8+ and CD4+ T cell responses was reported after vaccination. Ad26.COV2.S recipients had higher spike-specific TCR breadth than placebo recipients (P = 0.0014).

TCRbeta CDR3 regions were sequenced with the immunoSEQ Assay. After extraction, genomic DNA underwent amplification by bias-controlled multiplex PCR, followed by high-throughput sequencing. The authors' analysis ran thus. To quantify the absolute abundance of every unique TCRbeta CDR3 region, sequences were collapsed and filtered. T cell fraction was estimated by normalization of TCRbeta template counts to usable DNA, with usable DNA being measured through amplification of reference genes present in all nucleated cells. Repertoire TCRs were annotated as SARS-CoV-2-specific by exact matching of V gene, CDR3 amino acid sequence and J gene to a known reactive TCR set. MIRA supplied the reference SARS-CoV-2 TCR set, which was filtered for enrichment in COVID-19-positive ImmuneCODE repertoires so that public or cross-reactive TCRs were removed. Based on the MIRA antigens, annotated TCRs were further analysed at the level of specific ORF or position within ORF. Depth was the summed frequency of annotated unique rearrangements, while breadth was defined as annotated unique rearrangements over total unique productive rearrangements. Two-sided Wilcoxon rank-sum tests were used to compare TCR breadth between groups. TCRdb stores this immuneACCESS table with in-frame sequences only. Part of the clones is absent; in the studies checked, under half of the shortfall reflects unresolved V genes, and no reason is known for the rest. V and J calls and clone size are as listed in that table; D and trimming were resolved from the DNA. A total of a few hundred thousand clones appear in this sample, approximately 88% of them only once. About 4% of the sample is taken by the ten largest.

The label giving this sample's treatment or condition can be read as: 15 to 20 received Ad26.COV2.S at low or high dose, single or two shots; roughly 5 received placebo; per-sample allocation not given. For vaccine and placebo recipients, repertoires were sequenced using samples collected on day 63 after the first injection. In Cohort 1b, fewer than 30 adults aged 18-55 years were enrolled at a single site in Boston, USA, between 29 July and 7 August 2020. Ad26.COV2.S was a replication-incompetent adenovirus type 26 vector that expressed a prefusion-stabilized SARS-CoV-2 spike protein derived from the original Wuhan strain. The CDR3 holds 13 amino acids from the cysteine to the phenylalanine. Only CDR3 DNA remains: 39 bases, in frame from the first base. For CDR1 and CDR2, the germline V gene lists LGHNA and YNFKEQ. Deletion took 3 bases off V and 6 bases off J, with a span of 12 bases between the germline ends.

A word on this clone: What this receptor recognizes is not known. Base qualities are not at hand, and no much larger clone is one base apart.

The receptor chain draws on TRBV4-2 and TRBJ2-7; a tentative D call is TRBD2 (5 bases match). This clonotype was obtained from a person between 18 and 65 years old who received the Ad26.COV2.S COVID-19 vaccine or a placebo. The sequencing used peripheral blood, collected in a trial of Ad26.COV2.S vaccine versus placebo. The DNA reads TGTGCCAGCAGCCACCGGGATTCTCGCGAGCAGTACTTC. This encodes CASSHRDSREQYF.